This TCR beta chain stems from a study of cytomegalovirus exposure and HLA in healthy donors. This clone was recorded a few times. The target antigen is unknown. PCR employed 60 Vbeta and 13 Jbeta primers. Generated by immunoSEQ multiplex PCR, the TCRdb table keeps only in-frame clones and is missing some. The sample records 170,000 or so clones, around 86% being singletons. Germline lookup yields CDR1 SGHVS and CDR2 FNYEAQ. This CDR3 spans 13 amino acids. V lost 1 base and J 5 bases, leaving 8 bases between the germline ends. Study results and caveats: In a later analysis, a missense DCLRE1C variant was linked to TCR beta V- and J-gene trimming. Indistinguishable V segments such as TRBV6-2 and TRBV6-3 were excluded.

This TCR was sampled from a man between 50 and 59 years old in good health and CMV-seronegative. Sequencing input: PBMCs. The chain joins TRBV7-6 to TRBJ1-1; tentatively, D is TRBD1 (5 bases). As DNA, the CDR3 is TGTGCCAGCAGCTTAGTAAAGGGGACTGAAGCTTTCTTT. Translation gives CASSLVKGTEAFF. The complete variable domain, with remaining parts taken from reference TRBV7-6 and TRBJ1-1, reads GAGVSQSPRYKVTKRGQDVALRCDPISGHVSLYWYRQALGQGPEFLTYFNYEAQQDKSGLPNDRFSAERPEGSISTLTIQRTEQRDSAMYRCASSLVKGTEAFFGQGTRLTVV.